These T cell receptor beta chains were read from a single sample in a study of circulating CD8 cells and anti-PD-1 response in melanoma. Via MiXCR, TCRdb re-called the reads, giving one row per CDR3 protein. The sample holds 420 or so distinct CDR3 sequences, about 5% seen once. Sequencing used CD8+ T cells from PBMCs, obtained at baseline or after one month of anti-PD-1 therapy (not recorded which). These receptors all come from a human donor with melanoma. CDR3s include the opening cysteine and the closing phenylalanine or tryptophan. The order of the fields is J gene, V gene, D gene, clone size, CDR3 DNA, CDR3 protein. D genes are given only for firm matches. The listing skips clone size in some rows; elsewhere it reads once, few, many or a size class.

j_gene: TRBJ2-1; v_gene: TRBV28; d_gene: .; abundance: medium-sized; CDR3nt: TGTGCCAGCAGGCCGGGACTTCCCTCCTACAATGAGCAGTTCTTC; CDR3aa: CASRPGLPSYNEQFF
j_gene: TRBJ1-1; v_gene: TRBV19; d_gene: TRBD1; abundance: large; CDR3nt: TGTGCCAGTCGTAAAGGAGGGGGCAGGACTGAAGCTTTCTTT; CDR3aa: CASRKGGGRTEAFF
j_gene: TRBJ2-1; v_gene: TRBV19; d_gene: .; abundance: large; CDR3nt: TGTGCCAGTAGTATCCTCCATTTGTCCTCCTACAATGAGCAGTTCTTC; CDR3aa: CASSILHLSSYNEQFF
j_gene: TRBJ2-1; v_gene: TRBV7-9; d_gene: .; abundance: medium-sized; CDR3nt: TGTGCCAGCAGCCCCGGGGCGAACAATGAGCAGTTCTTC; CDR3aa: CASSPGANNEQFF
j_gene: TRBJ1-2; v_gene: TRBV29-1; d_gene: .; abundance: large; CDR3nt: TGCAGCGTTGCACCCTCAGGAGCCCCCGGTTCTAACTATGGCTACACCTTC; CDR3aa: CSVAPSGAPGSNYGYTF
j_gene: TRBJ2-1; v_gene: TRBV7-2; d_gene: .; abundance: hyperexpanded; CDR3nt: TGTGCCAGCAGCTTAGACGGGTCAACCTACAATGAGCAGTTCTTC; CDR3aa: CASSLDGSTYNEQFF
j_gene: TRBJ2-7; v_gene: TRBV12-3/TRBV12-4; d_gene: .; abundance: large; CDR3nt: TGTGCCAGCAGTTTCGGGGATCCCCTCTCCTACGAGCAGTACTTC; CDR3aa: CASSFGDPLSYEQYF
j_gene: TRBJ2-5; v_gene: TRBV7-8; d_gene: .; abundance: medium-sized; CDR3nt: TGTGCCAGCAGCTTCAGTAAAGAGACCCAGTACTTC; CDR3aa: CASSFSKETQYF
j_gene: TRBJ2-3; v_gene: TRBV7-2; d_gene: .; abundance: hyperexpanded; CDR3nt: TGTGCCAGCAGCTCCCGAGGGAGAGCGCCAGATACGCAGTATTTT; CDR3aa: CASSSRGRAPDTQYF
j_gene: TRBJ2-1; v_gene: TRBV19; d_gene: .; abundance: large; CDR3nt: TGTGCCAGTAGTATGCGAGGGGAGGCGGATGAGCAGTTCTTC; CDR3aa: CASSMRGEADEQFF
j_gene: TRBJ1-1; v_gene: TRBV20-1; d_gene: TRBD1; abundance: medium-sized; CDR3nt: TGCAGTGCTACCACAGGGGCCGCCACTGAAGCTTTCTTT; CDR3aa: CSATTGAATEAFF
j_gene: TRBJ1-5; v_gene: TRBV28; d_gene: .; abundance: large; CDR3nt: TGTGCCAGCAGTTTAGGGGGACGGGCGGGCAATCAGCCCCAGCATTTT; CDR3aa: CASSLGGRAGNQPQHF
j_gene: TRBJ1-4; v_gene: TRBV6-5; d_gene: .; abundance: large; CDR3nt: TGTGCCAGCAGTTACTCGGTCCGGGACGCAAGATCGCAGGATGAAAAACTGTTTTTT; CDR3aa: CASSYSVRDARSQDEKLFF
j_gene: TRBJ1-1; v_gene: TRBV29-1; d_gene: TRBD1; abundance: medium-sized; CDR3nt: TGCAGCGTCAAGGGACAGGGACGTGAAGCTTTCTTT; CDR3aa: CSVKGQGREAFF
j_gene: TRBJ2-7; v_gene: TRBV20-1; d_gene: .; abundance: medium-sized; CDR3nt: TGCAGTGCTAGAAGTTCCGGGACACCCTCCTACGAGCAGTACTTC; CDR3aa: CSARSSGTPSYEQYF
j_gene: TRBJ2-2; v_gene: TRBV24-1; d_gene: .; abundance: large; CDR3nt: TGTGCCACCAGGACGGGCAGGGGGGACACCGGGGAGCTGTTTTTT; CDR3aa: CATRTGRGDTGELFF
j_gene: TRBJ2-1; v_gene: TRBV5-6; d_gene: TRBD2; abundance: large; CDR3nt: TGTGCCAGCAGCGTGACTAGCGGGAGTTTCTATGAGCAGTTCTTC; CDR3aa: CASSVTSGSFYEQFF
j_gene: TRBJ2-1; v_gene: TRBV6-2/TRBV6-3; d_gene: TRBD1; abundance: large; CDR3nt: TGTGCCAGCAGTTACTTTCCGGGACAGGTCTACAATGAGCAGTTCTTC; CDR3aa: CASSYFPGQVYNEQFF
j_gene: TRBJ2-7; v_gene: TRBV27; d_gene: .; abundance: large; CDR3nt: TGTGCCAGCAGGTTGGACGGTACGAGCTTCTACGAGCAGTACTTC; CDR3aa: CASRLDGTSFYEQYF
j_gene: TRBJ2-3; v_gene: TRBV9; d_gene: TRBD1; abundance: large; CDR3nt: TGTGCCAGCAGCCAAAGAGGGGGCGCCTCAGATACGCAGTATTTT; CDR3aa: CASSQRGGASDTQYF
j_gene: TRBJ2-1; v_gene: TRBV29-1; d_gene: .; abundance: large; CDR3nt: TGCAGCGTTGAGGATTCGATCCACAATGAGCAGTTCTTC; CDR3aa: CSVEDSIHNEQFF
j_gene: TRBJ2-7; v_gene: TRBV7-3; d_gene: TRBD1; abundance: large; CDR3nt: TGTGCCAGCAGCTGGACAGGGGATGACGAGCAGTACTTC; CDR3aa: CASSWTGDDEQYF
j_gene: TRBJ2-7; v_gene: TRBV5-6; d_gene: TRBD2; abundance: large; CDR3nt: TGTGCCAGCAGCTTTTGGGTGACTAGCGGAGAGCAGTACTTC; CDR3aa: CASSFWVTSGEQYF
j_gene: TRBJ2-3; v_gene: TRBV10-2; d_gene: TRBD2; abundance: large; CDR3nt: TGCGCCAGCACCGCTATAGCGGGAGCTAGCACAGATACGCAGTATTTT; CDR3aa: CASTAIAGASTDTQYF
j_gene: TRBJ1-4; v_gene: TRBV20-1; d_gene: .; abundance: .; CDR3nt: TGCAGTGCTAGATCGACAGCAACTAATGAAAAACTGTTTTTT; CDR3aa: CSARSTATNEKLFF
j_gene: TRBJ2-5; v_gene: TRBV28; d_gene: TRBD2; abundance: medium-sized; CDR3nt: TGTGCCAGCAGTTTAACTAGCGGGCGGACCGCTTTCCAAGAGACCCAGTACTTC; CDR3aa: CASSLTSGRTAFQETQYF
j_gene: TRBJ1-1; v_gene: TRBV28; d_gene: .; abundance: medium-sized; CDR3nt: TGTGCCAGCAGTTCAGGTCCGTTCTTGAACACTGAAGCTTTCTTT; CDR3aa: CASSSGPFLNTEAFF
j_gene: TRBJ2-1; v_gene: TRBV20-1; d_gene: TRBD2; abundance: medium-sized; CDR3nt: TGCAGTGCTAGAGATAGGAGGGACTATCACAATGAGCAGTTCTTC; CDR3aa: CSARDRRDYHNEQFF
j_gene: TRBJ2-1; v_gene: TRBV4-2; d_gene: .; abundance: large; CDR3nt: TGTGCCAGCAGACCCGACAGCAGCTCCTACAATGAGCAGTTCTTC; CDR3aa: CASRPDSSSYNEQFF
j_gene: TRBJ1-2; v_gene: TRBV29-1; d_gene: .; abundance: large; CDR3nt: TGCAGCGTTGCCCCGGGGGCGAATGGCTACACCTTC; CDR3aa: CSVAPGANGYTF
j_gene: TRBJ1-5; v_gene: TRBV5-8; d_gene: .; abundance: large; CDR3nt: TGTGCCAGCAGCTTTTTGCGGGCGGATCAGCCCCAGCATTTT; CDR3aa: CASSFLRADQPQHF
j_gene: TRBJ2-5; v_gene: TRBV6-5; d_gene: .; abundance: medium-sized; CDR3nt: TGTGCCAGCAGTTACTCCAGGAACCTGGAAGAGACCCAGTACTTC; CDR3aa: CASSYSRNLEETQYF
j_gene: TRBJ2-1; v_gene: TRBV5-6; d_gene: .; abundance: large; CDR3nt: TGTGCCAGCAGCTTGCAGGCGACTGTGAACAATGAGCAGTTCTTC; CDR3aa: CASSLQATVNNEQFF
j_gene: TRBJ1-1; v_gene: TRBV2; d_gene: .; abundance: large; CDR3nt: TGTGCTCAGCGGGAGAACACTGAAGCTTTCTTT; CDR3aa: CAQRENTEAFF
j_gene: TRBJ2-1; v_gene: TRBV6-1; d_gene: TRBD1; abundance: large; CDR3nt: TGTGCCAGCATCATGAACGTTGACAGGGCTCGTGAGCAGTTCTTC; CDR3aa: CASIMNVDRAREQFF
j_gene: TRBJ2-7; v_gene: TRBV2; d_gene: .; abundance: large; CDR3nt: TGTGCCAGCAGTGAATGGCAGGGTAACGAGCAGTACTTC; CDR3aa: CASSEWQGNEQYF
j_gene: TRBJ2-1; v_gene: TRBV5-6; d_gene: TRBD1; abundance: large; CDR3nt: TGTGCCAGCAGCTTGGGGGACAGGGCCTACAATGAGCAGTTCTTC; CDR3aa: CASSLGDRAYNEQFF
j_gene: TRBJ2-3; v_gene: TRBV15; d_gene: .; abundance: .; CDR3nt: TGTGCCACCAGCATACCCTACACAGATACGCAGTATTTT; CDR3aa: CATSIPYTDTQYF
j_gene: TRBJ2-1; v_gene: TRBV20-1; d_gene: .; abundance: .; CDR3nt: TGCAGTGCAAGTCCTAGCTCCTACAATGAGCAGTTCTTC; CDR3aa: CSASPSSYNEQFF
j_gene: TRBJ2-5; v_gene: TRBV2; d_gene: TRBD2; abundance: large; CDR3nt: TGTGCCAGCAGTGAGGGACTAGCGGGATTGGAGACCCAGTACTTC; CDR3aa: CASSEGLAGLETQYF
j_gene: TRBJ2-1; v_gene: TRBV12-3/TRBV12-4; d_gene: TRBD2; abundance: large; CDR3nt: TGTGCCAGCAGTTTTGGACTAGCGGGCGGCTACAATGAGCAGTTCTTC; CDR3aa: CASSFGLAGGYNEQFF
j_gene: TRBJ2-7; v_gene: TRBV7-8; d_gene: .; abundance: large; CDR3nt: TGTGCCAGCAGCTTAGAAACAGCATCCTACGAGCAGTACTTC; CDR3aa: CASSLETASYEQYF
j_gene: TRBJ2-7; v_gene: TRBV28; d_gene: .; abundance: medium-sized; CDR3nt: TGTGCCAGCAGTTTGAGGTTCGAGGGGGGCGAGCAGTACTTC; CDR3aa: CASSLRFEGGEQYF
j_gene: TRBJ2-5; v_gene: TRBV6-1; d_gene: TRBD2; abundance: medium-sized; CDR3nt: TGTGCCAGCAGTGAACTAGCGGGGGGTCCCCAAGAGACCCAGTACTTC; CDR3aa: CASSELAGGPQETQYF
j_gene: TRBJ1-1; v_gene: TRBV12-3/TRBV12-4; d_gene: .; abundance: medium-sized; CDR3nt: TGTGCCAGCGCTTCAGGGCCGGGCACTGAAGCTTTCTTT; CDR3aa: CASASGPGTEAFF
j_gene: TRBJ1-1; v_gene: TRBV29-1; d_gene: .; abundance: once; CDR3nt: TGCAACGTTCTCGGGGGGCAAAATGAAGCTTCCTTT; CDR3aa: CNVLGGQNEASF
j_gene: TRBJ1-2; v_gene: TRBV2; d_gene: TRBD1; abundance: large; CDR3nt: TGTGCCAGCCTAGACAGGGGAGGGTATGGCTACACCTTC; CDR3aa: CASLDRGGYGYTF
j_gene: TRBJ2-7; v_gene: TRBV2; d_gene: TRBD2; abundance: large; CDR3nt: TGTGCCAGCAGTGATGAGAATAGCGGGTACGAGCAGTACTTC; CDR3aa: CASSDENSGYEQYF
j_gene: TRBJ2-5; v_gene: TRBV11-2; d_gene: .; abundance: large; CDR3nt: TGTGCCAGCCGGCCCCCGGCAGAGACCCAGTACTTC; CDR3aa: CASRPPAETQYF
j_gene: TRBJ1-1; v_gene: TRBV12-3/TRBV12-4; d_gene: .; abundance: large; CDR3nt: TGTGCCAGCAGTCCCAACGGGTGGAACACTGAAGCTTTCTTT; CDR3aa: CASSPNGWNTEAFF
j_gene: TRBJ2-1; v_gene: TRBV12-3/TRBV12-4; d_gene: .; abundance: medium-sized; CDR3nt: TGTGCCAGCCGCGAGGTGGGGAGGCGCCTTAGGAATGAGCAGTTCTTC; CDR3aa: CASREVGRRLRNEQFF
j_gene: TRBJ2-7; v_gene: TRBV27; d_gene: .; abundance: large; CDR3nt: TGTGCCAGCACCCCCGGGATGGCCTACGAGCAGTACTTC; CDR3aa: CASTPGMAYEQYF
j_gene: TRBJ1-1; v_gene: TRBV5-1; d_gene: .; abundance: large; CDR3nt: TGCGCCAGCAGCAGGGGATCTTACGCGAACACTGAAGCTTTCTTT; CDR3aa: CASSRGSYANTEAFF
j_gene: TRBJ1-1; v_gene: TRBV24-1; d_gene: .; abundance: hyperexpanded; CDR3nt: TGTGCCACCAGTGATTTCGAGGGGACAGCTTTCTTT; CDR3aa: CATSDFEGTAFF
j_gene: TRBJ2-3; v_gene: TRBV7-7; d_gene: .; abundance: medium-sized; CDR3nt: TGTGCTAGCAGCCCCGACCCTACCTATACGCAGTATTTT; CDR3aa: CASSPDPTYTQYF
j_gene: TRBJ2-5; v_gene: TRBV29-1; d_gene: .; abundance: large; CDR3nt: TGCAGCGTTGAAGGGCAGGGAGGCGAGACCCAGTACTTC; CDR3aa: CSVEGQGGETQYF
j_gene: TRBJ2-7; v_gene: TRBV7-4; d_gene: TRBD2; abundance: .; CDR3nt: TGTGCCAGCAGCTTACATAGCGGGAGGGCCTACGAGCAGTACTTC; CDR3aa: CASSLHSGRAYEQYF